This T cell receptor (beta chain) was obtained from a study of CD8 T cells in ankylosing spondylitis. The CDR3 covers 15 residues. Looked up from germline, CDR1 is SGHRS and CDR2 is YFSETQ. V lost 0 bases, J lost 0 bases, and 10 bases lay in between. TCRdb itself ran the 5' RACE reads through MiXCR, one entry per CDR3 protein. The table lists 150,000 to 250,000 distinct CDR3 sequences, over 10% of them singletons. The TCR was taken from a male donor with ankylosing spondylitis or in good health (not recorded which). Specimen: blood, either unsorted or a sorted T cell fraction (not recorded which). The chain employs TRBV5-1 and TRBJ2-7; the D gene could be TRBD1 or TRBD2 (5 bases each). The CDR3 is CASSLELGGSYEQYF. CDR3 in DNA: TGCGCCAGCAGCTTGGAACTTGGGGGCTCCTACGAGCAGTACTTC. Full variable domain (outside the CDR3, taken from reference TRBV5-1 and TRBJ2-7): KAGVTQTPRYLIKTRGQQVTLSCSPISGHRSVSWYQQTPGQGLQFLFEYFSETQRNKGNFPGRFSGRQFSNSRSEMNVSTLELGDSALYLCASSLELGGSYEQYFGPGTRLTVT.